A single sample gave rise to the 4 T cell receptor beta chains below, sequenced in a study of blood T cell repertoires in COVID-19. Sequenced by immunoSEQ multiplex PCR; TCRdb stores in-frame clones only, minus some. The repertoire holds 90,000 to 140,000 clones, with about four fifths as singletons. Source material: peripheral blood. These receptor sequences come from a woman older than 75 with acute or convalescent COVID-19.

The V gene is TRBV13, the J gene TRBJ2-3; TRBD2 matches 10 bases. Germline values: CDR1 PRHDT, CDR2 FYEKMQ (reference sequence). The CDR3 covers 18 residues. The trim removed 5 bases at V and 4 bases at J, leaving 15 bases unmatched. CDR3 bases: TGTGCCAGCAGCCTAGCGGGAGTTGGCGGTCAGCGCCCAGATACGCAGTATTTT. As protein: CASSLAGVGGQRPDTQYF.

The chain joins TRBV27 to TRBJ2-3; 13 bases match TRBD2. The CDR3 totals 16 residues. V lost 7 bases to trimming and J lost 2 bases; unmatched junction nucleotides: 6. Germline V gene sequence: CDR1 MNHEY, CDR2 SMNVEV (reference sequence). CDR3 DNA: TGTGCCAGCAAAAGACTAGCGGGAGGATCCACAGATACGCAGTATTTT. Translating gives CASKRLAGGSTDTQYF.

CDR3 DNA: TGTGCCAGCAGTCCCGCCCGGGTGCAGGGGCAGGACGGGGAGCTGTTTTTT. This sequence encodes CASSPARVQGQDGELFF. This sequence joins TRBV7-2 and TRBJ2-2; D might be TRBD1 (6 bases). Germline V gene lookup returns CDR1 SGHTA and CDR2 FQGNSA. V gave up 6 bases and J gave up 7 bases, with 24 bases separating them. There are 17 residues in the CDR3. The full variable domain, with the rest looked up from reference TRBV7-2 and TRBJ2-2, is GAGVSQSPSNKVTEKGKDVELRCDPISGHTALYWYRQSLGQGLEFLIYFQGNSAPDKSGLPSDRFSAERTGGSVSTLTIQRTQQEDSAVYLCASSPARVQGQDGELFFGEGSRLTVL.

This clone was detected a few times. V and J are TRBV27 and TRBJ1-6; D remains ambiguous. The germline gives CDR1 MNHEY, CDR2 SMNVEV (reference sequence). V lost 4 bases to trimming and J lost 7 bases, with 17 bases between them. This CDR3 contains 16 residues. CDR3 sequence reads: CASSSQTPRGNSPLHF. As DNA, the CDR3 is TGTGCCAGCAGTTCCCAGACTCCGAGAGGGAATTCACCCCTCCACTTT.